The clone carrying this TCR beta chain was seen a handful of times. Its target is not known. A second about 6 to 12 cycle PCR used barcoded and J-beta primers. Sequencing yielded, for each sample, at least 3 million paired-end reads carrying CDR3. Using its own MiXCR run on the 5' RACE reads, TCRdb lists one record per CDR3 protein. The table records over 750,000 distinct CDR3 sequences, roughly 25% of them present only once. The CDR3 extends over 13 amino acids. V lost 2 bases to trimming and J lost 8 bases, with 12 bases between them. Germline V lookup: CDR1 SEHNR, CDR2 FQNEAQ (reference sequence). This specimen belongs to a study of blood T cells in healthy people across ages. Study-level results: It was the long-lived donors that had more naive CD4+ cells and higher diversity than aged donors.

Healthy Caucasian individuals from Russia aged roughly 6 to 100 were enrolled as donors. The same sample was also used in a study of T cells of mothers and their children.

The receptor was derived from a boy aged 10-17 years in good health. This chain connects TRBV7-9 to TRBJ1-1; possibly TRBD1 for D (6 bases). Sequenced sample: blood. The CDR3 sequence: CASSLMDSAEAFF. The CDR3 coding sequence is TGTGCCAGCAGCTTAATGGACAGTGCGGAAGCTTTCTTT.